The T cell receptor (beta chain) under discussion was sequenced for a study of T cells after yellow fever vaccination. V was cut by 3 bases and J by 1 base, with 6 bases left in between. CDR3 length: 13 amino acids. Germline V gene lookup returns CDR1 LGHNA and CDR2 YNFKEQ. Researchers made TCR cDNA using 5'RACE template switching, and this step added a universal primer site and UMIs. TCRdb re-called the 5' RACE reads with MiXCR, one entry per CDR3 protein. In the table there are over 65,000 distinct CDR3 sequences, roughly 13% of which are singletons. The clonotype comes from a man between 18 and 35 years old who received the YFV17D yellow fever vaccine. Source: CD8+ T cells not binding an NS4B(214-222) dextramer, sorted from PBMCs, taken 21 days after the first yellow fever vaccination. This chain links TRBV4-2 with TRBJ1-1; no clear D gene. The CDR3 nucleotides are TGTGCCAGCAGCCAGCGGTGGAACACTGAAGCTTTCTTT. This encodes CASSQRWNTEAFF.